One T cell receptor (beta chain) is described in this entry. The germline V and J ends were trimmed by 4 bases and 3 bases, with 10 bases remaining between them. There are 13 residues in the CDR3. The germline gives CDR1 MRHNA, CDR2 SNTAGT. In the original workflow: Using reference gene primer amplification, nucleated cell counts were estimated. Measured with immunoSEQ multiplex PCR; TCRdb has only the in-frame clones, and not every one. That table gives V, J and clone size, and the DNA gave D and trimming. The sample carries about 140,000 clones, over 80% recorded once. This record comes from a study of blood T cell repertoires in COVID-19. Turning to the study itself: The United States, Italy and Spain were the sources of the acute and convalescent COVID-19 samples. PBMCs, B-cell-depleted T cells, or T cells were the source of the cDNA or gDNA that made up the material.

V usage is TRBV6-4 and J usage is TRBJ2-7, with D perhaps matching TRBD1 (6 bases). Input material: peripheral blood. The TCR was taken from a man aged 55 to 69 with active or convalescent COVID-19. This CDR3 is CASSVSRGYEQYF. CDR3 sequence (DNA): TGTGCCAGCAGTGTTAGCAGGGGCTACGAGCAGTACTTC.